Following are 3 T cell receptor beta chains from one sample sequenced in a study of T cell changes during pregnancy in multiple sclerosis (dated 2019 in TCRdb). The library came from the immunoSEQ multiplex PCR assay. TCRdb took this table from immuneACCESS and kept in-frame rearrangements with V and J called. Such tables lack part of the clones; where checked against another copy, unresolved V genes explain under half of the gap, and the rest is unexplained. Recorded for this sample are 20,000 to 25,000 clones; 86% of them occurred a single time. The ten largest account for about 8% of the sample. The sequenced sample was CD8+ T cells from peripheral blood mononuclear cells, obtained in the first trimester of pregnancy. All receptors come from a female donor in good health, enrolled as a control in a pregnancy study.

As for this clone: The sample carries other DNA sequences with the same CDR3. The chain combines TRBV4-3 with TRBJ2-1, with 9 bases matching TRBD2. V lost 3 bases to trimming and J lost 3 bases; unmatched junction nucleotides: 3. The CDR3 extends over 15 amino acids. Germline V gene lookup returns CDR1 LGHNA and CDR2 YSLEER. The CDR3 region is CASSQREGIYNEQFF. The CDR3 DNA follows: TGCGCCAGCAGCCAGCGGGAGGGAATCTACAATGAGCAGTTCTTC.

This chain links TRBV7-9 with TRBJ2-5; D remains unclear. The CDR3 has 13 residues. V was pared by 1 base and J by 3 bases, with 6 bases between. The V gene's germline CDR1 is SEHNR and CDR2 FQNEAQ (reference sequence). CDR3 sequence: CASSLGAEETQYF. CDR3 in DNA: TGTGCCAGCAGCTTAGGGGCAGAAGAGACCCAGTACTTC. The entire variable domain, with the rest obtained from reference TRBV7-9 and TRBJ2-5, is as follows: DTGVSQNPRHKITKRGQNVTFRCDPISEHNRLYWYRQTLGQGPEFLTYFQNEAQLEKSRLLSDRFSAERPKGSFSTLEIQRTEQGDSAMYLCASSLGAEETQYFGPGTRLLVL.

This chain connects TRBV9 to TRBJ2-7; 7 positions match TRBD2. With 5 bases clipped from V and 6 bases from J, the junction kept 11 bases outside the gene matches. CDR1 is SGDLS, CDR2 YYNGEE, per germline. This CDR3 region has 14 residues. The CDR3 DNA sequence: TGTGCCAGCAGTGGGCAAAATGGCGGGGGCGAGCAGTACTTC. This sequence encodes CASSGQNGGGEQYF.